The 19 T cell receptor beta chains given below trace back to one sample, sequenced in a study of T cell responses to AZD1222 COVID-19 vaccine. Only in-frame clones appear in the TCRdb table, and some are missing; sequencing was by immunoSEQ multiplex PCR. This table holds about 150,000 clones, approximately 90% found once. The material sequenced was peripheral blood, taken on day 0 of MenACWY control vaccination. Receptors originate from an adult in good health.

The chain joins TRBV6-1 to TRBJ1-2; D uncertain. The V gene's germline CDR1 is MNHNS and CDR2 SASEGT. The CDR3 runs to 15 residues. The germline V and J ends were trimmed by 2 bases and 0 bases, with 10 bases remaining between them. The CDR3 coding sequence is TGTGCCAGCAGTGAACGCCGGGCCTCTAACTATGGCTACACCTTC. Translation: CASSERRASNYGYTF.

V is TRBV5-1 and J is TRBJ2-2; D might be TRBD1 or TRBD2, each matching 6 bases. The CDR3 is made up of 15 amino acids. Germline assignment: CDR1 SGHRS and CDR2 YFSETQ. Trimming took 3 bases from V and 4 from J, leaving 13 bases between them. The CDR3 spells CASSSGDSGTGELFF. In DNA, the CDR3 is TGCGCCAGCAGCTCAGGGGACTCGGGCACCGGGGAGCTGTTTTTT.

The V call is TRBV5-4, the J call TRBJ2-2; D may be TRBD1 or TRBD2 (5 bases each). CDR3 size: 17 residues. Germline CDR1 and CDR2: SGHNT and YYREEE (reference sequence). Trimming pared 0 bases from V and 4 bases from J, leaving 16 bases between. This CDR3 reads CASSLAGAGTSTGELFF. The CDR3, as DNA: TGTGCCAGCAGCTTGGCCGGGGCGGGTACGAGCACCGGGGAGCTGTTTTTT.

The rearrangement links TRBV6-1 to TRBJ1-2, with D unclear. CDR1 is MNHNS, CDR2 SASEGT, per germline. V was trimmed by 1 base and J by 7 bases, leaving 10 bases between them. The CDR3 totals 13 residues. CDR3: CASSEGGTTGYTF. As DNA, the CDR3 is TGTGCCAGCAGTGAAGGCGGCACCACTGGCTACACCTTC.

This sequence joins TRBV7-3 and TRBJ2-2; TRBD1 is a possible D gene (6 bases). The germline CDR1 and CDR2 sequences are SGHTA and FQGTGA. The germline V and J ends were trimmed by 5 bases and 1 base, with 14 bases remaining between them. This CDR3 contains 16 residues. In nucleotides, the CDR3 is TGTGCCAGCAGCCTCCCCTCGACAGGGAACACCGGGGAGCTGTTTTTT. It encodes CASSLPSTGNTGELFF.

The chain employs TRBV27 and TRBJ2-2; TRBD1 matches 7 bases. Trimming cost V 5 bases and J 5 bases; bases outside gene matches: 8. Germline V lookup: CDR1 MNHEY, CDR2 SMNVEV (reference sequence). The CDR3 consists of 15 residues. The CDR3 DNA sequence: TGTGCCAGCAGTCCCGGGACAGTTCCTACCGGGGAGCTGTTTTTT. Translated, it gives CASSPGTVPTGELFF.

The chain uses TRBV2 and TRBJ1-5, with D perhaps TRBD1 (6 bases). Germline-derived CDR1 and CDR2 are SNHLY and FYNNEI. This CDR3 spans 17 amino acids. V gave up 6 bases and J gave up 3 bases, with 21 bases separating them. CDR3 in DNA: TGTGCCAGCAGGGTATCCAGGACAGTTGCGAACAATCAGCCCCAGCATTTT. It encodes CASRVSRTVANNQPQHF. The full variable domain, in which reference TRBV2 and TRBJ1-5 provide the parts outside the CDR3, is EPEVTQTPSHQVTQMGQEVILRCVPISNHLYFYWYRQILGQKVEFLVSFYNNEISEKSEIFDDQFSVERPDGSNFTLKIRSTKLEDSAMYFCASRVSRTVANNQPQHFGDGTRLSIL.

For this clone: Other DNA sequences in this specimen translate into the identical CDR3. The rearrangement uses TRBV28 and TRBJ2-7; 7 bases map to TRBD2. Germline CDR1 reads MDHEN; CDR2 reads SYDVKM. V lost 6 bases and J lost 2; bases outside the gene matches: 4. This CDR3 contains 13 residues. CDR3 nucleotide sequence: TGTGCCAGCAGCCTCGGGGGGACCTACGAGCAGTACTTC. It specifies CASSLGGTYEQYF.

This chain links TRBV5-1 with TRBJ2-3; 12 nucleotides match TRBD2. J gave up 6 bases and V 3 bases, and 11 bases lay outside the gene matches. Per germline, CDR1 SGHRS and CDR2 YFSETQ. This CDR3 is built from 17 residues. CDR3 sequence: CASSYGTSGGYPDTQYF. The CDR3 DNA follows: TGCGCCAGCAGCTACGGCACTAGCGGGGGGTACCCGGATACGCAGTATTTT.

J is TRBJ1-6 and V is TRBV5-1; 7 bases are shared with TRBD1. The CDR3 covers 15 residues. Per the germline V gene, CDR1 is SGHRS and CDR2 is YFSETQ. V dropped 3 bases and J dropped 7; count of bases not matched to a gene: 7. CDR3 DNA: TGCGCCAGCAGCTCAACAGGGGAGCACAATTCACCCCTCCACTTT. The encoded protein is CASSSTGEHNSPLHF.

This clone was recorded only once. The chain links TRBV14 to TRBJ2-2, with D unclear. V was pared by 3 bases and J by 4 bases, with 6 bases between. The CDR3 length is 13 residues. Germline CDR1 is SGHDN and CDR2 is FVKESK. The CDR3 nucleotides read TGTGCCAGCAGCCAGATGACCACCGGGGAGCTGTTTTTT. Protein sequence: CASSQMTTGELFF. The variable domain in full, completed from reference TRBV14 and TRBJ2-2, reads EAGVTQFPSHSVIEKGQTVTLRCDPISGHDNLYWYRRVMGKEIKFLLHFVKESKQDESGMPNNRFLAERTGGTYSTLKVQPAELEDSGVYFCASSQMTTGELFFGEGSRLTVL.

The rearrangement uses TRBV19 and TRBJ2-7; D may be TRBD1 (6 bases). The CDR3 spans 14 residues. V was trimmed by 1 base and J by 4 bases, leaving 11 bases between them. Germline assignment: CDR1 LNHDA and CDR2 SQIVND (reference sequence). CDR3 protein: CASSIGGRGYEQYF. DNA of the CDR3: TGTGCCAGTAGTATAGGCGGCAGGGGTTACGAGCAGTACTTC.

This chain links TRBV30 with TRBJ1-5; D not certain. The CDR3 is 12 residues long. The germline V gene has CDR1 GTSNPN and CDR2 SVGIG (reference sequence). The ends were cut back, 2 bases at V and 6 bases at J, with 8 bases in the middle. CDR3 protein: CAWSKARQPQHF. The CDR3, as DNA: TGTGCCTGGAGTAAGGCCCGTCAGCCCCAGCATTTT. Drawing the rest from reference TRBV30 and TRBJ1-5, the complete variable domain is SQTIHQWPATLVQPVGSPLSLECTVEGTSNPNLYWYRQAAGRGLQLLFYSVGIGQISSEVPQNLSASRPQDRQFILSSKKLLLSDSGFYLCAWSKARQPQHFGDGTRLSIL.

This clone was found once. The chain couples TRBV4-1 to TRBJ1-5; 7 bases line up with TRBD1. Looked up from germline, CDR1 is MGHRA and CDR2 is YSYEKL. J lost 4 bases, V lost 3 bases, and 6 bases had no gene match. The CDR3 has 15 residues. The CDR3 DNA follows: TGCGCCAGCAGCCATCCGACAGGGTCTAATCAGCCCCAGCATTTT. This encodes CASSHPTGSNQPQHF.

The chain has TRBV5-6 and TRBJ1-4; possibly TRBD1 for D (6 bases). CDR3 size: 14 residues. Trimming took off 2 bases at V and 5 bases at J, with 10 bases between the two ends. Germline loops: CDR1 SGHDT, CDR2 YYEEEE. The CDR3 reads CASSFVTGNEKLFF. As DNA, the CDR3 is TGTGCCAGCAGCTTTGTAACAGGGAATGAAAAACTGTTTTTT.

The rearrangement uses TRBV18 and TRBJ2-1; 11 positions match TRBD2. Germline values: CDR1 KGHSH, CDR2 LQKENI. V trimming: 3 bases; J trimming: 4 bases; junction bases outside the gene matches: 11. This CDR3 region has 18 residues. The CDR3 region has the DNA TGTGCCAGCTCACCCAAAGGGCTAGCGGGGGGCCGATACAATGAGCAGTTCTTC. Residues: CASSPKGLAGGRYNEQFF.

The chain is built from TRBV24-1 and TRBJ2-1, with D perhaps matching TRBD2 (6 bases). The CDR3 has 17 residues. CDR1 is KGHDR and CDR2 is SFDVKD in the germline V gene. V shed 2 bases and J shed 0 bases, with 13 bases lying between them. CDR3 coding DNA: TGTGCCACCAGTGATTCGGGCGCGGGAAGCTCCTACAATGAGCAGTTCTTC. Its translation is CATSDSGAGSSYNEQFF.

This chain connects TRBV30 to TRBJ1-1, with D unresolved. V lost 5 bases and J 7 bases, leaving 8 bases between the germline ends. The CDR3 is 10 amino acids. Germline V lookup: CDR1 GTSNPN, CDR2 SVGIG (reference sequence). CDR3 loop: CAWGNNEAFF. CDR3 nucleotide sequence: TGTGCCTGGGGGAATAATGAAGCTTTCTTT.

This rearrangement joins TRBV5-1 to TRBJ2-7; D not resolved. Trimming removed 0 bases from V and 5 bases from J, with 12 bases in between. The CDR3 covers 14 residues. Germline V gene sequence: CDR1 SGHRS, CDR2 YFSETQ. The CDR3 DNA follows: TGCGCCAGCAGCTTGGGGGTCCCGCCGGACGAGCAGTACTTC. Encoded protein: CASSLGVPPDEQYF.